A selection of T cell receptor beta chains follows, all from one sample in a study of blood T cell repertoires in COVID-19. Clones were sequenced by immunoSEQ multiplex PCR, and TCRdb holds only the in-frame ones, with some missing. The sample gives about 200,000 clones, approximately 80% of which show up once; roughly a tenth is in the top ten. Sequencing was done on a sample of peripheral blood. These receptors were collected from a woman at least 80 years old with acute or convalescent COVID-19. Both conserved end residues are part of each CDR3. D genes are given only for firm matches. Not all rows give a size; the values are once, few, many and, for expanded clones, a class.

>-|TRBV20-1|-|TRBJ2-5
CSASSPETQYF
TGCAGTGCTAGTAGCCCAGAGACCCAGTACTTC
>TRBD1|TRBV3-1/TRBV3-2|few|TRBJ1-6
CASSQEDRGQEVNSPLHF
TGTGCCAGCAGCCAAGAGGATCGGGGACAGGAGGTAAATTCACCCCTCCACTTT
>-|TRBV15|-|TRBJ1-5
CATSSLPDSFYSNQPQHF
TGTGCCACCAGCAGCTTGCCCGACAGCTTCTATAGCAATCAGCCCCAGCATTTT
>-|TRBV19|-|TRBJ1-2
CASSPRGTVDRGNYYGYTF
TGTGCCAGTAGCCCAAGAGGTACAGTGGATCGGGGGAATTACTATGGCTACACCTTC
>-|TRBV2|-|TRBJ2-3
CASSEGRTVGGNTQYF
TGTGCCAGCAGTGAAGGTCGGACAGTCGGTGGGAATACGCAGTATTTT
>TRBD2|TRBV19|once|TRBJ2-2
CASSSMGGDLSSELFF
TGTGCCAGTAGTAGTATGGGGGGGGACCTTTCGTCGGAGCTGTTTTTT
>-|TRBV29-1|-|TRBJ2-7
CSVVDPGEQYF
TGCAGCGTAGTCGATCCAGGCGAGCAGTACTTC
>-|TRBV29-1|-|TRBJ2-5
CSVGGGDFETQYF
TGCAGCGTTGGGGGGGGCGATTTCGAGACCCAGTACTTC
>TRBD2|TRBV10-3|-|TRBJ2-7
CAISAPSGGTSYEQYF
TGTGCCATCAGTGCACCTAGCGGGGGAACCTCCTACGAGCAGTACTTC
>-|TRBV18|many|TRBJ1-2
CASSPSVARNGYTF
TGTGCCAGCTCCCCGAGCGTCGCGAGGAACGGCTACACCTTC
>TRBD2|TRBV9|-|TRBJ2-1
CASSVDGTSLEQFF
TGTGCCAGCAGCGTAGACGGGACTAGCCTTGAGCAGTTCTTC
>-|TRBV19|-|TRBJ2-7
CASSSVVSSYEQYF
TGTGCCAGTAGTTCCGTGGTTAGCTCCTACGAGCAGTACTTC
>TRBD2|TRBV25-1|-|TRBJ2-1
CAPRGGAYNEQFF
TGTGCCCCCCGGGGAGGGGCCTACAATGAGCAGTTCTTC
>TRBD1|TRBV7-9|-|TRBJ2-7
CASSLVFGQGDEQYF
TGTGCCAGCAGCTTAGTGTTCGGGCAGGGGGACGAGCAGTACTTC
>TRBD2|TRBV6-5|few|TRBJ2-1
CASSRLAGDEQFF
TGTGCCAGCAGTCGACTAGCGGGAGATGAGCAGTTCTTC
>-|TRBV7-2|many|TRBJ1-6
CASSPEPGNSPLHF
TGTGCCAGCAGCCCGGAGCCGGGGAATTCACCCCTCCACTTT
>-|TRBV24-1|-|TRBJ1-5
CATTSGLPNQPQHF
TGTGCCACCACCTCGGGACTGCCGAATCAGCCCCAGCATTTT
>TRBD1|TRBV7-8|-|TRBJ1-3
CASSLDRGLGNTIYF
TGTGCCAGCAGCCTGGACAGGGGACTAGGAAACACCATATATTTT
>-|TRBV12-2|-|TRBJ1-1
CASRPLGDWTGNTEAFF
TGTGCAAGTCGCCCGCTTGGGGACTGGACAGGGAACACTGAAGCTTTCTTT
>TRBD2|TRBV7-6|-|TRBJ2-1
CASSLAGLLDEQFF
TGTGCCAGCAGCTTAGCGGGACTACTCGATGAGCAGTTCTTC
>-|TRBV6-5|-|TRBJ2-7
CASSYRVSAYEQYF
TGTGCCAGCAGTTACCGAGTATCCGCCTACGAGCAGTACTTC
>-|TRBV18|-|TRBJ2-3
CASSLSGDRTDTQYF
TGTGCCAGCTCACTATCAGGGGATCGCACAGATACGCAGTATTTT
>TRBD2|TRBV7-2|-|TRBJ2-3
CASSLAPPSSGGSADTQYF
TGTGCCAGCAGCTTAGCCCCTCCCTCTAGCGGGGGATCGGCAGATACGCAGTATTTT
>-|TRBV30|-|TRBJ1-4
CARNGVPNEKLFF
TGTGCCCGGAACGGGGTTCCTAATGAAAAACTGTTTTTT
>-|TRBV5-6|-|TRBJ1-5
CASSFDPRVDQPQHF
TGTGCCAGCAGCTTTGACCCACGGGTGGATCAGCCCCAGCATTTT
>TRBD1|TRBV10-3|-|TRBJ1-4
CATGQGGEKLFF
TGTGCCACCGGACAGGGGGGCGAAAAACTGTTTTTT
>TRBD1|TRBV5-1|-|TRBJ2-1
CASSSPGTGLNEQFF
TGCGCCAGCAGCTCGCCCGGGACAGGACTGAATGAGCAGTTCTTC
>TRBD2|TRBV19|few|TRBJ2-1
CASSTSFSGTSDHEQFF
TGTGCCAGTAGTACTTCCTTCTCCGGGACTAGCGACCATGAGCAGTTCTTC
>TRBD1|TRBV7-2|-|TRBJ2-7
CASSSHGTEAYEQYF
TGTGCCAGCAGCTCCCATGGGACAGAAGCCTACGAGCAGTACTTC
>-|TRBV10-3|once|TRBJ2-3
CAISEGPRTDTQYF
TGTGCCATCAGTGAGGGCCCTCGCACAGATACGCAGTATTTT
>-|TRBV2|-|TRBJ1-6
CASSEASLGLSPLHF
TGTGCCAGCAGTGAAGCCAGCCTAGGCCTTTCACCCCTCCACTTT
>-|TRBV7-2|-|TRBJ2-7
CASSLALGRAYEQYF
TGTGCCAGCAGCTTAGCGCTTGGCAGGGCTTACGAGCAGTACTTC
>TRBD1|TRBV7-9|once|TRBJ1-2
CASSSGQANYGYTF
TGTGCCAGCAGCTCGGGACAGGCCAACTATGGCTACACCTTC
>TRBD2|TRBV7-9|once|TRBJ2-3
CASSTLGLAGGLQDTQYF
TGTGCCAGCAGCACTTTGGGACTAGCGGGGGGGCTTCAGGATACGCAGTATTTT
>TRBD1|TRBV30|-|TRBJ1-4
CAWNRGLGEKLFF
TGTGCCTGGAACAGGGGGCTAGGGGAAAAACTGTTTTTT
>TRBD2|TRBV10-1|-|TRBJ2-1
CASSDQTSGNYNEQFF
TGCGCCAGCAGTGACCAGACTAGCGGGAACTACAATGAGCAGTTCTTC
>TRBD2|TRBV4-2|-|TRBJ2-2
CASSQPPGLAHTGELFF
TGTGCCAGCAGCCAACCTCCGGGACTAGCCCACACCGGGGAGCTGTTTTTT
>TRBD1|TRBV20-1|-|TRBJ1-5
CSASGPVGQGALLGNQPQHF
TGCAGTGCTAGTGGTCCGGTTGGACAGGGGGCCTTGCTGGGCAATCAGCCCCAGCATTTT
>-|TRBV29-1|-|TRBJ1-1
CSARAGSVTEAFF
TGCAGCGCTAGAGCGGGGTCTGTCACTGAAGCTTTCTTT
>-|TRBV27|few|TRBJ1-2
CASSLRGFDYGYTF
TGTGCCAGCAGTTTACGCGGGTTTGACTATGGCTACACCTTC
>TRBD2|TRBV18|-|TRBJ2-3
CASSPRAGVGADTQYF
TGTGCCAGCTCACCAAGAGCGGGAGTTGGCGCAGATACGCAGTATTTT
>-|TRBV13|few|TRBJ1-4
CASRAPGHLNEKLFF
TGTGCCAGCAGAGCCCCGGGACACCTTAATGAAAAACTGTTTTTT
>-|TRBV5-1|few|TRBJ2-7
CASSLTTSSYEQYF
TGCGCCAGCAGCCTGACGACTAGCTCCTACGAGCAGTACTTC
>-|TRBV19|-|TRBJ1-2
CASSIPRGPNYGYTF
TGTGCCAGTAGTATACCCAGGGGACCGAACTATGGCTACACCTTC
>-|TRBV9|-|TRBJ2-1
CASSVGLEYNEQFF
TGTGCCAGCAGCGTAGGACTAGAGTACAATGAGCAGTTCTTC
>-|TRBV7-7|-|TRBJ2-1
CASSLAVQGSYNEQFF
TGTGCTAGCAGCTTAGCAGTTCAGGGCTCCTACAATGAGCAGTTCTTC
>TRBD2|TRBV5-4|-|TRBJ2-3
CASSLGGSGVPDTQYF
TGTGCCAGCAGCTTGGGTGGTAGCGGGGTCCCAGATACGCAGTATTTT
>TRBD2|TRBV3-1/TRBV3-2|-|TRBJ2-5
CASSQELAGGQYF
TGTGCCAGCAGCCAAGAGCTAGCGGGGGGGCAGTACTTC
>TRBD1|TRBV7-3|-|TRBJ2-1
CASSFSTGVNEQFF
TGTGCCAGCAGCTTCAGCACAGGGGTCAATGAGCAGTTCTTC
>TRBD2|TRBV18|-|TRBJ2-7
CASSPQAGVPEQYF
TGTGCCAGCTCACCACAAGCGGGAGTACCCGAGCAGTACTTC
>TRBD2|TRBV2|-|TRBJ2-7
CASRLLASGSSYEQYF
TGTGCCAGCAGACTACTTGCGAGCGGGAGCTCCTACGAGCAGTACTTC
>-|TRBV9|-|TRBJ2-1
CASSPREVVYNEQFF
TGTGCCAGCAGCCCCCGGGAAGTTGTCTACAATGAGCAGTTCTTC
>-|TRBV6-1|-|TRBJ1-5
CASSEGGQYSNQPQHF
TGTGCCAGCAGTGAGGGCGGACAATATAGCAATCAGCCCCAGCATTTT
>TRBD2|TRBV2|-|TRBJ2-1
CASSETSANSYNEQFF
TGTGCCAGCAGTGAGACTAGCGCCAACTCCTACAATGAGCAGTTCTTC
>TRBD2|TRBV7-3|-|TRBJ2-1
CASSLASGGSYNEQFF
TGTGCCAGCAGCTTAGCTAGCGGGGGCTCCTACAATGAGCAGTTCTTC